Each of the 7 T cell receptor beta chains below was sequenced from the same sample in a study of cytotoxic CD8 clonotypes in ibrutinib-treated CLL. The data were produced by immunoSEQ multiplex PCR, yet TCRdb's version contains in-frame clones alone and is incomplete. The table lists around 310,000 clones, just under 80% of them singletons. Sequencing used PBMCs, obtained before ibrutinib treatment. All receptors come from a human donor with chronic lymphocytic leukemia.

This chain links TRBV7-2 with TRBJ1-5; no clear D. This CDR3 has 14 residues. The V gene lost 1 base and the J gene lost 6 bases, with 10 bases spanning the gap. CDR1 is SGHTA and CDR2 is FQGNSA in the germline V gene. Here the CDR3 DNA reads TGTGCCAGCAGCTTAGATCGAGGGAGTCAGCCCCAGCATTTT. It encodes CASSLDRGSQPQHF.

This clone was detected only once. The chain links TRBV30 to TRBJ1-3, with D hard to call. CDR1 and CDR2 (germline): GTSNPN, SVGIG (reference sequence). The CDR3 is made up of 13 amino acids. V was trimmed by 4 bases and J by 3 bases, leaving 10 bases between them. In nucleotides, the CDR3 is TGTGCCTGGATGCGTGGTAATGGAAACACCATATATTTT. Amino acids: CAWMRGNGNTIYF.

V usage is TRBV7-2 and J usage is TRBJ2-1; no clear D gene. Germline V gene data show CDR1 as SGHTA and CDR2 as FQGNSA. The length of the CDR3 is 16 residues. V was trimmed by 5 bases and J by 4 bases, leaving 18 bases between them. The CDR3 is CASSKNVGILYNEQFF. The CDR3, as DNA: TGTGCCAGCAGCAAGAATGTGGGCATACTTTACAATGAGCAGTTCTTC.

This clone was seen just once. The genes are TRBV6-5 and TRBJ2-7, with TRBD1 matching over 10 bases. The CDR3 covers 14 residues. V trimming: 6 bases; J trimming: 4 bases; junction bases outside the gene matches: 6. Germline CDR1 and CDR2: MNHEY and SVGAGI. The CDR3 nucleotides are TGTGCCAGCAGCGGGACAGGGGTAAGGTACGAGCAGTACTTC. This sequence encodes CASSGTGVRYEQYF.

The chain joins TRBV27 to TRBJ2-7, with TRBD2 matching over 10 bases. CDR1 MNHEY and CDR2 SMNVEV come from the germline V gene (reference sequence). V was clipped by 5 bases and J by 6 bases; unmatched bases: 7. The CDR3 spans 14 residues. CDR3 coding DNA: TGTGCCAGCAGTGAGCCGGGACTAGCGTTCGAGCAGTACTTC. Protein sequence: CASSEPGLAFEQYF.

This clone has only a few counts. The chain is built from TRBV15 and TRBJ1-5; maybe TRBD1 (6 bases). Per the germline V gene, CDR1 is LNHNV and CDR2 is YYDKDF (reference sequence). Trimming took 5 bases from V and 10 from J, leaving 15 bases between them. The CDR3 totals 13 residues. The CDR3 region is CATSPRADSPQHF. The CDR3 DNA is TGTGCCACCAGCCCCCGCGCGGACAGCCCCCAGCATTTT.

The rearrangement uses TRBV11-3 and TRBJ2-7; 8 bases line up with TRBD1. CDR3 length: 13 amino acids. The V gene's germline CDR1 is SGHNT and CDR2 YENEEA. Trimming took 3 bases from V and 7 from J; bases not matched to a gene: 5. The CDR3 DNA sequence: TGTGCCAGCAGCTTCCAGGGGGCTGGGGAGCAGTACTTC. Its translation is CASSFQGAGEQYF. Filled out from reference TRBV11-3 and TRBJ2-7, the complete variable domain reads EAGVVQSPRYKIIEKKQPVAFWCNPISGHNTLYWYLQNLGQGPELLIRYENEEAVDDSQLPKDRFSAERLKGVDSTLKIQPAELGDSAVYLCASSFQGAGEQYFGPGTRLTVT.